What follows is one T cell receptor beta chain and its context. Its antigen is unknown. Base qualities were left out, and no much larger clone turns up one base away. The sample belongs to a study of human thymus T cells (dated by TCRdb to about 2020). Background for the entire study: The study used eight infant thymus samples plus four related peripheral blood samples to characterize TCR alpha and beta repertoires. Donor ages ranging from roughly 7 to 250 days were recorded, and more than 5 male and a couple of female infants were included in the cohort.

Using the immunoSEQ multiplex PCR assay, the TCRB and TCRAD loci were amplified from a standardized quantity of quality-controlled genomic DNA. Amplicons spanned the V(D)J region at a length sufficient to cover the CDR3 and identify V and J genes. The amplicons were sequenced on an Illumina platform via the commercial immunoSEQ service. Concerning the study's data processing: Corrections for primer bias and sequencing errors followed previously described methods, while TCRAD and TCRB definitions were based on the IMGT database. Repertoires were analysed with immunoSEQ Analyzer 3.0 and VDJTools, covering basic statistics, V/J segment usage, diversity estimates, rarefaction and pairwise overlap. Diversity was estimated with Chao1, ChaoE, Efron-Thisted, Shannon and inverse Simpson indices, and also on datasets down-sampled to the smallest sample. Repertoire overlap used strict matching of CDR3 nucleotide sequence, V gene and J gene, with Jaccard-based multidimensional scaling clustering. Sourced from immuneACCESS, this table was stored by TCRdb with only in-frame sequences that have V and J called. A share of the clones is absent; for the studies checked, an unresolved V gene accounts for under half, and the remainder has no known explanation. V, J and clone size are those of that table, while D and trimming were read from the DNA. The sample table contains approximately 70,000 clones; only one count was recorded for 85% to 95% of them. Clones ranked in the top ten supply 0.03% to 0.035% of the sample.

Points the paper makes about the study in general: Usage of V and J gene segments appeared to be biased in both the thymic and the peripheral blood repertoires. Thymus samples yielded on average roughly 810,000 unique TCRB clonotypes, compared with 80,000 to 85,000 from blood samples. The related research reported highly overlapping thymic TCR repertoires among unrelated individuals.

Thymus tissue was collected as surgical resects that were removed during corrective cardiac surgery. Donors were immunologically healthy infants undergoing open corrective cardiac surgery for congenital heart defects in Finland. Thymocytes were freed from the tissue by mechanical means and kept at -70 degrees C as pellets of roughly 8.5-30 million cells. A QIAsymphony instrument was used to extract genomic DNA from frozen cell pellets. Ends trimmed: V by 4 bases, J by 2 bases; bases unmatched to a gene: 4. The CDR3 holds 15 amino acids from the cysteine to the phenylalanine. The read is trimmed to its CDR3 DNA, 45 bases read in frame from base 1. The germline V gene sets CDR1 to MNHEY and CDR2 to SVGAGI.

The TCR originated in a girl under three years old with a congenital heart defect but otherwise immunologically healthy. The rearrangement joined TRBV6-5 to TRBJ1-5; 8 junctional bases match TRBD1. The sequenced material came from thymus tissue. CDR3 reads: CASSSGGPGNQPQHF. In nucleotide form, the sequence is TGTGCCAGCAGTTCAGGGGGCCCTGGCAATCAGCCCCAGCATTTT.